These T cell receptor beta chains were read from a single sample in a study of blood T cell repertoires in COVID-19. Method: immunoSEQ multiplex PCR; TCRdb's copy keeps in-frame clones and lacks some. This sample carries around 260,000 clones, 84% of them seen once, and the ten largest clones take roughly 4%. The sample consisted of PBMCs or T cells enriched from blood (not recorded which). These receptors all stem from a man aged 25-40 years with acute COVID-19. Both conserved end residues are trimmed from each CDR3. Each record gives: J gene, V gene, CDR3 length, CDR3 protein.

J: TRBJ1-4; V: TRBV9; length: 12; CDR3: ASSPTATNEKLF
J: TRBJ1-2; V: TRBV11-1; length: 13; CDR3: ASSLGGGTGYGYT
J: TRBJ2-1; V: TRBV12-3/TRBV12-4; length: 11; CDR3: ASRELVNYEQF
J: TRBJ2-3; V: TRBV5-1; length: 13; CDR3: ASSLVSSSTDTQY
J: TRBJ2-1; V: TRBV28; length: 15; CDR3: ASSLGTSGGIRDEQF
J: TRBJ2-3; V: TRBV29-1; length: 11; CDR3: SVIGGGIDTQY
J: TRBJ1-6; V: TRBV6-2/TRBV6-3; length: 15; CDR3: ASSYSADRGGNSPLH
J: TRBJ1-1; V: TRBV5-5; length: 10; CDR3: ASSLESAEAF
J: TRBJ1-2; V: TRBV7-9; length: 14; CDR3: ASSPTARGADYGYT
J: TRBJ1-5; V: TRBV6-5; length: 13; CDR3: ATWIGQGSGQPQH
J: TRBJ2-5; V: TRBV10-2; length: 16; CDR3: ASRKTMSGAPLGETQY
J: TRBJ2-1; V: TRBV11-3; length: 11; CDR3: ASSLGQNNEQF
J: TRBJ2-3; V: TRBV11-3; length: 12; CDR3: ASSSAGGADTQY
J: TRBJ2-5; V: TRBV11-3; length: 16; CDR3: ASSLRSQGAWGRETQY
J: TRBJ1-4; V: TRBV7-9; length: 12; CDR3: ASSRDSSNEKLF
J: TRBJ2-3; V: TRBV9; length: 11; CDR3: ASSSSRGDTQY
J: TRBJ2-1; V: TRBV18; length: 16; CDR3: ASSIRGLRTSPVGEQF
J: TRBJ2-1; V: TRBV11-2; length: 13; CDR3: ASSAGDRQYNEQF
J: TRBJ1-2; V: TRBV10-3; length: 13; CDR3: AISPDSKENYGYT
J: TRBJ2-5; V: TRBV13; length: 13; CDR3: ASSPRHEGGETQY
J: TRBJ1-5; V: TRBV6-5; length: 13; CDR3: ASSYSRGLNQPQH
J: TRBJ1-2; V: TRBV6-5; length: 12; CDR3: ASSYSGARNGYT
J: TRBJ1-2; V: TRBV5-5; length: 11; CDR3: ASSRQGEDGYT
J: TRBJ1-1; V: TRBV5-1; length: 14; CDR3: ASSSTGVGMNTEAF
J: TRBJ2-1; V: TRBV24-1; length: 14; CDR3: ATSDPSGTEYNEQF
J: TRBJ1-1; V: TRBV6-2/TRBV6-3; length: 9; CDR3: ASSDTGLSF
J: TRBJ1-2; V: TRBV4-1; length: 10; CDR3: ASSQADYGYT
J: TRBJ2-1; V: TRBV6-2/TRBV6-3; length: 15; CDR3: ASSYLHLAGGDNEQF
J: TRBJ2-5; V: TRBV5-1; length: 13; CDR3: ASARSRQGGETQY
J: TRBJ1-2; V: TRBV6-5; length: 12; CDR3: ASSYSQGNYGYT
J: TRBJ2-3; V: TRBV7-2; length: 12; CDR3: ATPTSGSTDTQY
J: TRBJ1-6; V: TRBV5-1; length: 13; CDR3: ASSLGDRENSPLH
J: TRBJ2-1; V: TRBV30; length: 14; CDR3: AWSVYGTGLYNEQF
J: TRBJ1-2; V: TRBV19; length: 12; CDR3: ASNDRDLNYGYT
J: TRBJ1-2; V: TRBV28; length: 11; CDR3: ASSFLLDYGYT
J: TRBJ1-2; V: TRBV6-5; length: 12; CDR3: ASSWDRVYDGYT
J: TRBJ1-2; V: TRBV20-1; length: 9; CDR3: SASQIYGYT
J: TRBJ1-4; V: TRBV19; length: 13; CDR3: ASSMTRGNDEKLF
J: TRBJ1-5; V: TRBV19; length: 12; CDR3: ASSTRQGSQPQH
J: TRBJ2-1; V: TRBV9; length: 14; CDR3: ASSPPGLATLGEQF
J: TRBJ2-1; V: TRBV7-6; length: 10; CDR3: ASSHNYNEQF
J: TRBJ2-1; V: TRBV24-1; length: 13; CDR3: ATSSHGSSYNEQF
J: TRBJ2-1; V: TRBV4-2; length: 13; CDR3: ASSQGLTSYNEQF
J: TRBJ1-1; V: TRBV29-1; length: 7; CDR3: SVFPGAF
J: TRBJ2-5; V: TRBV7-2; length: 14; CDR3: ASSLGSSGGAETQY
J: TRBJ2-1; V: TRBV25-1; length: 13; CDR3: ASSESGGTRAEQF
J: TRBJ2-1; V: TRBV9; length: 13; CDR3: ASSEAPVQGNEQF
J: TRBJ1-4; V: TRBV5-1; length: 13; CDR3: ASSDPQGINEKLF
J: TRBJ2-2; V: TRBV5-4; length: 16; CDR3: ASSFGLAGGPNTGELF
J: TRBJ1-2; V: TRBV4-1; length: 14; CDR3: ASSQDPSSANYGYT
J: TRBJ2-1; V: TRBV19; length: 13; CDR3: ASSSGSGGYNEQF